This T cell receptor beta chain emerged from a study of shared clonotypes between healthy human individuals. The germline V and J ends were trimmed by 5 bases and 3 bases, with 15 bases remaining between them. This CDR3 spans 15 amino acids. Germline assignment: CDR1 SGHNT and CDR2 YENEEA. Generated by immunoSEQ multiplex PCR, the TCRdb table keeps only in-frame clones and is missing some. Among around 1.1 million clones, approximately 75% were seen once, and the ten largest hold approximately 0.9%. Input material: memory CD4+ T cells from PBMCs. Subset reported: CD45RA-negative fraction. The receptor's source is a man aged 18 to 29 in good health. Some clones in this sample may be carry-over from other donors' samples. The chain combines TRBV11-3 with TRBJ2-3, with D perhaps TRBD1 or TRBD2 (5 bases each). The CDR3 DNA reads TGTGCCAGCAGCCTTGTTGGGGACGGAACAGATACGCAGTATTTT. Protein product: CASSLVGDGTDTQYF.